The following is a T cell receptor beta chain sequence with its context. Its target is unknown. Being one base from a much bigger clone, this may be a read error. This entry belongs to a study of regulatory T cells in long-lasting Graves disease. Germline V gene sequence: CDR1 LNHDA, CDR2 SQIVND (reference sequence). This CDR3 has 17 residues. The time point is: newly diagnosed GD, antithyroid drugs for less than 3 months. PBMCs provided the RNA from which the TCR library was made. Building the TCR beta libraries relied on iRepertoire HTBI primers, and CDR3 regions underwent Arm-PCR. TCRdb passed the multiplex PCR reads through MiXCR, listing each CDR3 protein once. The sample holds approximately 490,000 distinct CDR3 sequences; 15% to 20% are singletons and the top ten take 9% to 15%. Points from the study as a whole: Between persistent patients, about 2,500 public clonotypes were shared, exceeding the 800 to 1,000 shared between new patients. Having only a small sample size may have limited accuracy.

The same sample was also used in a study of T cells in Graves' hyperthyroidism and ophthalmopathy. That work states: Diagnoses were established using clinical symptoms, serum thyroxine and TRAb, thyroid ultrasound and orbital computed tomography. First-round RT-PCR with HTBI primers amplified the TCR CDR3 region.

V and J are TRBV19 and TRBJ2-1, with TRBD2 matching 7 bases. The source is a man aged 35 to 55 with Graves disease. This material consisted of peripheral blood mononuclear cells (PBMCs), taken at new diagnosis, from a patient treated with antithyroid drugs. The CDR3 DNA follows: TGTACCAGTAGTATAGGGGCCTCTAGCGGCAGGTCGGCTGAGCAGTTCTTC. This encodes CTSSIGASSGRSAEQFF.